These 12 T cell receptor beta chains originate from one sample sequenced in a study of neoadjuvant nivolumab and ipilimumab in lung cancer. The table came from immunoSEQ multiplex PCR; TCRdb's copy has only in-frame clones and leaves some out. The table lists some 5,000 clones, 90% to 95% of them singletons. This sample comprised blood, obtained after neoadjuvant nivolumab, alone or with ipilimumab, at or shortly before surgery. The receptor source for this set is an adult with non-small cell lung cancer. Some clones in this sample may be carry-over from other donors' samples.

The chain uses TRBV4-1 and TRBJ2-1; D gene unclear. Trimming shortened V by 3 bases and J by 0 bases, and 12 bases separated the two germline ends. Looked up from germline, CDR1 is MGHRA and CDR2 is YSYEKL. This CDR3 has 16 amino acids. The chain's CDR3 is CASSQVSSSSYNEQFF. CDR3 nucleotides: TGCGCCAGCAGCCAGGTCAGCTCCAGCTCCTACAATGAGCAGTTCTTC.

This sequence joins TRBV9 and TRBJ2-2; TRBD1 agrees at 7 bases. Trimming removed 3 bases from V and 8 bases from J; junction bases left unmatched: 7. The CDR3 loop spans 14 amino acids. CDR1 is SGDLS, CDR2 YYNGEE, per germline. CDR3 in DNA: TGTGCCAGCAGCGCAGGGGACAGTTCGGGGGAGCTGTTTTTT. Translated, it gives CASSAGDSSGELFF.

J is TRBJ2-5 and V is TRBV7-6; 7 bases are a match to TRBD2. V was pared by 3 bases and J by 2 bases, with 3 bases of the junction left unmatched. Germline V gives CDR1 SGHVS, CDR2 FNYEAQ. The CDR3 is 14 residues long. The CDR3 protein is CASSLLAAQETQYF. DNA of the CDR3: TGTGCCAGCAGCTTGCTAGCGGCGCAAGAGACCCAGTACTTC.

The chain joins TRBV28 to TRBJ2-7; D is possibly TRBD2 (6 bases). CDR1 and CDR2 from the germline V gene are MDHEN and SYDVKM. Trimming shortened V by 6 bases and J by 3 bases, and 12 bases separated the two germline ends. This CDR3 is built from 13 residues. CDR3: CASSPGLHYEQYF. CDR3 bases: TGTGCCAGCAGCCCGGGACTGCACTACGAGCAGTACTTC.

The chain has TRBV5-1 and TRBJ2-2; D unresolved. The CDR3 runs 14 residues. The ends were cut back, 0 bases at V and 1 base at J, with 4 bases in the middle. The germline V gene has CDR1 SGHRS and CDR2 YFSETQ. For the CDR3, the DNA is TGCGCCAGCAGCTTGGGACAGAACACCGGGGAGCTGTTTTTT. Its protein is CASSLGQNTGELFF.

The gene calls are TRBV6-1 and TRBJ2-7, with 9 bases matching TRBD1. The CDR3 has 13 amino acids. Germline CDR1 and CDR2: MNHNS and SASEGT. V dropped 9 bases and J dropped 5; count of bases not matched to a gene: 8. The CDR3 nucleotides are TGTGCCAGTTCCGGGACAGGGTTGAACGAGCAGTACTTC. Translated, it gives CASSGTGLNEQYF.

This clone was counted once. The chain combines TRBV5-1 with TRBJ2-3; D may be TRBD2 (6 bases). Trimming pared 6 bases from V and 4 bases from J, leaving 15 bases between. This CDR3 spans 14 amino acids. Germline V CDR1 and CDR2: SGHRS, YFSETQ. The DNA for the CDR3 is TGCGCCAGCATGCGGGAAAGGGTCCCAGATACGCAGTATTTT. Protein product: CASMRERVPDTQYF.

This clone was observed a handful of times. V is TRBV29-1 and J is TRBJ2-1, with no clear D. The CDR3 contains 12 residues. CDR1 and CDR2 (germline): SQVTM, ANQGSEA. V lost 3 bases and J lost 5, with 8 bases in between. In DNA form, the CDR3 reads TGCAGCGTTGAGGTCAGAGACAATGAGCAGTTCTTC. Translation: CSVEVRDNEQFF.

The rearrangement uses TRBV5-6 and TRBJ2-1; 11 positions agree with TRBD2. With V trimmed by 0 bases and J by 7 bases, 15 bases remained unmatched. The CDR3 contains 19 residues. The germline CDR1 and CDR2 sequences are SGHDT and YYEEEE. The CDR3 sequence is CASSLVGARIAGGPNEQFF. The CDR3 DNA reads TGTGCCAGCAGCTTGGTAGGGGCAAGAATAGCGGGAGGGCCTAATGAGCAGTTCTTC.

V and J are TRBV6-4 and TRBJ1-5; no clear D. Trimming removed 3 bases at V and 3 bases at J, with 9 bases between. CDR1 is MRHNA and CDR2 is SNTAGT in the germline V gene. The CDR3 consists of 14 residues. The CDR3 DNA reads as TGTGCCAGCAGTGAAAGTACAACCAATCAGCCCCAGCATTTT. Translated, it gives CASSESTTNQPQHF.

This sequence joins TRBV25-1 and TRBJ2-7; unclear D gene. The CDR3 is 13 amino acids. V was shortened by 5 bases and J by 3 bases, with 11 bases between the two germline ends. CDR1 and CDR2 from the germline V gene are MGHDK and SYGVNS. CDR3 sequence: CASSYSTGYEQYF. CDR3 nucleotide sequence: TGTGCCAGCAGTTACTCGACGGGCTACGAGCAGTACTTC.

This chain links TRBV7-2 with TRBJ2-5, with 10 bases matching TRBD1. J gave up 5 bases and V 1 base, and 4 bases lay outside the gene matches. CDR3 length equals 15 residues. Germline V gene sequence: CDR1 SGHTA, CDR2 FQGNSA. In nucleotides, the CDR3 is TGTGCCAGCAGCTTAGGAGCGGGACAGGGGGAGACCCAGTACTTC. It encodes CASSLGAGQGETQYF.